Sequencing of this TCR beta chain was carried out in a study of blood T cells in healthy people across ages. Combining a sample-barcoded 5' primer with a J-beta primer mix, a second PCR ran for about 7 to 11 cycles. The yield of each sample was at least 2.5 million CDR3-containing paired-end reads. A single record per CDR3 protein comes from TCRdb applying MiXCR to the 5' RACE reads. The sample contains roughly 1,500,000 distinct CDR3 sequences, approximately 40% of which appear only once. A note on this clonotype: Its specificity is not known. At one end the junction does not follow the germline gene, possibly because of a read error.

This CDR3 comprises 15 residues. Study observations and caveats: Researchers deemed the diversity estimates from one million T cells underestimates.

Sequences were obtained from blood. The rearrangement links TRBV12-3 or TRBV12-4 to TRBJ2-3, with D perhaps TRBD2 (6 bases). The TCR comes from a woman between 18 and 29 years old in good health. DNA of the CDR3: TGTGCCAGCAGTCCCCCGGGAGTAGGTCCAGATATGCAGTATTTT. It is translated as CASSPPGVGPDMQYF.